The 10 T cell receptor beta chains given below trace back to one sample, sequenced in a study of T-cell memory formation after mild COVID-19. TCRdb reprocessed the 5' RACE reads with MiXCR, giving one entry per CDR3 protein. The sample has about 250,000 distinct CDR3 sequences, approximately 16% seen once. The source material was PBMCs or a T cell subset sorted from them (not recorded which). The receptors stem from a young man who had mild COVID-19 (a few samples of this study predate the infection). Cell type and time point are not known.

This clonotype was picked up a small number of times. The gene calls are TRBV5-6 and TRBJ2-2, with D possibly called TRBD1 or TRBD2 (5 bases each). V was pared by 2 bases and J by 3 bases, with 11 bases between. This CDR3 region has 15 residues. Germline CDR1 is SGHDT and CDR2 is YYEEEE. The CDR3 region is CASSFEGLDTGELFF. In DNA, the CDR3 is TGTGCCAGCAGCTTTGAGGGGCTAGACACCGGGGAGCTGTTTTTT. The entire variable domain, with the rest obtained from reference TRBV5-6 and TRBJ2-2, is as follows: DAGVTQSPTHLIKTRGQQVTLRCSPKSGHDTVSWYQQALGQGPQFIFQYYEEEERQRGNFPDRFSGHQFPNYSSELNVNALLLGDSALYLCASSFEGLDTGELFFGEGSRLTVL.

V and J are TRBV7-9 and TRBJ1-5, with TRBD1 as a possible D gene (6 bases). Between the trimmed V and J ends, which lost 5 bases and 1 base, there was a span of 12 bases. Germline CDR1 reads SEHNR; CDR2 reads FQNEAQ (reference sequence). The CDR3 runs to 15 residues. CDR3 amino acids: CASSNLRGSNQPQHF. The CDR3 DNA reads TGTGCCAGCAGCAACCTCAGGGGCAGCAATCAGCCCCAGCATTTT.

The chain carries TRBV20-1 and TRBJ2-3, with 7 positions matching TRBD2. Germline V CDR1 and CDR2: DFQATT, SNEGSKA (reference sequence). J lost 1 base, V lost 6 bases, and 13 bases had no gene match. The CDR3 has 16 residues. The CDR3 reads CSATIVGGSGTDTQYF. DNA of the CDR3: TGCAGTGCCACTATAGTGGGGGGGAGTGGCACAGATACGCAGTATTTT.

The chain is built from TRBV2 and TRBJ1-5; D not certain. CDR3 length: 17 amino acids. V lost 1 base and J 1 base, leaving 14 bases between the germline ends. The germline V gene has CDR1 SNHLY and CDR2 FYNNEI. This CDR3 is CASSEVQPSVSNQPQHF. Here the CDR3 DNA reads TGTGCCAGCAGTGAAGTACAGCCATCAGTGAGCAATCAGCCCCAGCATTTT.

The CDR3 sequence: CSAWWGIADTQYF. The DNA for the CDR3 is TGCAGTGCTTGGTGGGGAATAGCAGATACGCAGTATTTT. The chain couples TRBV20-1 to TRBJ2-3; D is unclear. This CDR3 is 13 amino acids long. CDR1 is DFQATT and CDR2 is SNEGSKA in the germline V gene (reference sequence). The germline V and J ends were trimmed by 5 bases and 4 bases, with 13 bases remaining between them.

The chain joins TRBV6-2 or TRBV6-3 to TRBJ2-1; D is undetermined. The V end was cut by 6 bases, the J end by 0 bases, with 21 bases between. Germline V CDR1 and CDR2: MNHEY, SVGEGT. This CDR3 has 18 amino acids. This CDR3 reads CASSPLPTGKSSYNEQFF. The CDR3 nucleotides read TGTGCCAGCAGCCCCCTCCCGACTGGAAAGAGCTCCTACAATGAGCAGTTCTTC.

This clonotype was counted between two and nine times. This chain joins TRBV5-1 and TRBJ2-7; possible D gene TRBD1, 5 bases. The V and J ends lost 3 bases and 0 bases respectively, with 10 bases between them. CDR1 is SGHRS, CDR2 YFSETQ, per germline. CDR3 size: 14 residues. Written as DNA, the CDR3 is TGCGCCAGCAGCTCGACAGTCCTCTCCTACGAGCAGTACTTC. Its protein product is CASSSTVLSYEQYF.

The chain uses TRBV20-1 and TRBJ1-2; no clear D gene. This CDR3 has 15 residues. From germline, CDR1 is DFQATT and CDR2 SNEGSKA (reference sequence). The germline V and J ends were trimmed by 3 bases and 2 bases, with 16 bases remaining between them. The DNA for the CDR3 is TGCAGTGCTAGTCTCCCCCTGGTAGTGAACTATGGCTACACCTTC. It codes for CSASLPLVVNYGYTF.

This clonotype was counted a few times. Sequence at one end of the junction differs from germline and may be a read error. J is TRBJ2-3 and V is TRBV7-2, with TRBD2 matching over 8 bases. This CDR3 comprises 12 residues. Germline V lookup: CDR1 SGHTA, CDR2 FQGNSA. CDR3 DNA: TGTGCCAGCAGCTCCCCCGGGACTAGATTCCGTTTT. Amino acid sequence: CASSSPGTRFRF.

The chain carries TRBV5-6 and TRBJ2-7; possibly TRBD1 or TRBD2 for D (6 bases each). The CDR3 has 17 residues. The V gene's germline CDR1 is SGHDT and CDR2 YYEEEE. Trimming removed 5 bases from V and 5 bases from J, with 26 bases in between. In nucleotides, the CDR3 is TGTGCCAGCAGTGATGGGCCCGGGGGCGAAGTCCCGCACGAGCAGTACTTC. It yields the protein CASSDGPGGEVPHEQYF.